Listed below are T cell receptor beta chains from one sample, sequenced in a study of breast tumors, draining lymph nodes, adjacent tissues. TCRdb analysed the multiplex PCR reads with MiXCR anew, one entry per CDR3 protein. The sample lists some 120,000 distinct CDR3 sequences, about 20% occurring once. Source material: axillary lymph node tissue. The receptors originated from a female donor with breast cancer. Some clones in this sample may be carry-over from other donors' samples. CDR3s include the opening cysteine and the closing phenylalanine or tryptophan. Fields, in order: clone size, V gene, D gene, J gene, CDR3 DNA, CDR3 protein. The D gene is left open where the match is weak. The size field is filled for only some rows; it gives once, few, many or a size class.

abundance: many
v_gene: TRBV5-1
d_gene: -
j_gene: TRBJ2-3
CDR3nt: TGCGCCAGCAGCTTGACGGGTTTGAGGAGAAGCACAGATACGCAGTATTTT
CDR3aa: CASSLTGLRRSTDTQYF

abundance: many
v_gene: TRBV20-1
d_gene: -
j_gene: TRBJ2-5
CDR3nt: TGCAGTGCTAGCCGCCCGACAGGGAGGCAAGAGACCCAGTACTTC
CDR3aa: CSASRPTGRQETQYF

abundance: many
v_gene: TRBV5-1
d_gene: -
j_gene: TRBJ2-3
CDR3nt: TGCGCCAGCACGAAAGCGGAGTCGGATACGCAGTATTTT
CDR3aa: CASTKAESDTQYF

abundance: many
v_gene: TRBV20-1
d_gene: -
j_gene: TRBJ2-1
CDR3nt: TGCAGTGCTAGAAACCTATCACGGAATGAGCAGTTCTTC
CDR3aa: CSARNLSRNEQFF

abundance: many
v_gene: TRBV20-1
d_gene: -
j_gene: TRBJ2-1
CDR3nt: TGCAGTGCTAGAGAGAGGTTGGTGGGGCAGGGGTATTGGAATGAGCAGTTCTTC
CDR3aa: CSARERLVGQGYWNEQFF

abundance: many
v_gene: TRBV18
d_gene: -
j_gene: TRBJ2-7
CDR3nt: TGTGCCAGCTCACCCACTACCTACGAGCAGTACTTC
CDR3aa: CASSPTTYEQYF

abundance: -
v_gene: TRBV2
d_gene: TRBD1
j_gene: TRBJ2-7
CDR3nt: TGTGCCAGCATCGGAGAGGGGACAGGGATCAACGAGCAGTACTTC
CDR3aa: CASIGEGTGINEQYF

abundance: many
v_gene: TRBV15
d_gene: -
j_gene: TRBJ1-5
CDR3nt: TGTGCCACCGGGGTTAGCGGGAGCAATCAGCCCCAGCATTTT
CDR3aa: CATGVSGSNQPQHF

abundance: many
v_gene: TRBV30
d_gene: -
j_gene: TRBJ1-6
CDR3nt: TGTGCCTGGGCCGGGGGAGTATCACCCCTCCACTTT
CDR3aa: CAWAGGVSPLHF

abundance: many
v_gene: TRBV19
d_gene: -
j_gene: TRBJ2-3
CDR3nt: TGTGCCAGTAGGGGGCCAAATCTCTCAGATACGCAGTATTTT
CDR3aa: CASRGPNLSDTQYF

abundance: many
v_gene: TRBV6-1
d_gene: -
j_gene: TRBJ2-5
CDR3nt: TGTGCCAGCAGTGAAGGACAGTTGGAGACCCAGTACTTC
CDR3aa: CASSEGQLETQYF

abundance: many
v_gene: TRBV20-1
d_gene: -
j_gene: TRBJ2-7
CDR3nt: TGCAGTGCTAGACCGCGAGCGAGGGGGTACGAGCAGTACTTC
CDR3aa: CSARPRARGYEQYF

abundance: many
v_gene: TRBV7-2
d_gene: -
j_gene: TRBJ2-2
CDR3nt: TGTGCCAGCAGCTTATCGGGGGCGCTGGATTACACCGGGGAGCTGTTTTTT
CDR3aa: CASSLSGALDYTGELFF

abundance: few
v_gene: TRBV7-3
d_gene: TRBD2
j_gene: TRBJ2-3
CDR3nt: TGTGCCAGCAGCTTAAAGGGGGGCCGGGCTAGCGGGAGGGAGTCAGATACGCAGTATTTT
CDR3aa: CASSLKGGRASGRESDTQYF

abundance: many
v_gene: TRBV6-1
d_gene: -
j_gene: TRBJ2-1
CDR3nt: TGTGCCAGCAGTCCCCAGGACGGCTACAATGAGCAGTTCTTC
CDR3aa: CASSPQDGYNEQFF

abundance: many
v_gene: TRBV5-5
d_gene: -
j_gene: TRBJ2-7
CDR3nt: TGTGCCAGCAGCTTGTCGGGCAGCTTAATCTCCTACGAGCAGTACTTC
CDR3aa: CASSLSGSLISYEQYF

abundance: -
v_gene: TRBV3-1
d_gene: -
j_gene: TRBJ2-2
CDR3nt: TGTGCCAGCAGCCCCGGTACAGGGACCGGGGAGCTGTTTTTT
CDR3aa: CASSPGTGTGELFF

abundance: many
v_gene: TRBV24-1
d_gene: TRBD2
j_gene: TRBJ2-3
CDR3nt: TGTGCCACCAGTGACCAAGGGACTAGTGGGGCAGATACGCAGTATTTT
CDR3aa: CATSDQGTSGADTQYF

abundance: many
v_gene: TRBV29-1
d_gene: TRBD2
j_gene: TRBJ2-1
CDR3nt: TGCAGCGCTAACCGCGGGACTAGCGGAAACAATGAGCAGTTCTTC
CDR3aa: CSANRGTSGNNEQFF

abundance: few
v_gene: TRBV3-1
d_gene: -
j_gene: TRBJ2-5
CDR3nt: TGTGCCAGCAGCCAAGATCCACCGGGGCGGACGCGAGAGACCCAGTACTTC
CDR3aa: CASSQDPPGRTRETQYF

abundance: many
v_gene: TRBV6-1
d_gene: TRBD1
j_gene: TRBJ2-1
CDR3nt: TGTGCCAGCAGTAATCGGGACAGGGAAGGGAATGAGCAGTTCTTC
CDR3aa: CASSNRDREGNEQFF

abundance: many
v_gene: TRBV7-2
d_gene: -
j_gene: TRBJ1-3
CDR3nt: TGTGCCAGCAGTAGATTAGGCGCATCTGGAAACACCATATATTTT
CDR3aa: CASSRLGASGNTIYF

abundance: few
v_gene: TRBV6-1
d_gene: -
j_gene: TRBJ1-5
CDR3nt: TGTGCCAGCAGTGACAGGGACAATCAGCCCCAGCATTTT
CDR3aa: CASSDRDNQPQHF

abundance: once
v_gene: TRBV2
d_gene: -
j_gene: TRBJ1-1
CDR3nt: TGTGCCAGCAGTGAACGGGGATCTGAAGCTTTCTTT
CDR3aa: CASSERGSEAFF

abundance: many
v_gene: TRBV18
d_gene: TRBD2
j_gene: TRBJ2-7
CDR3nt: TGTGCCAGCTCACCACATCCCGGAGCGGGGGACGAGCAGTACTTC
CDR3aa: CASSPHPGAGDEQYF

abundance: few
v_gene: TRBV6-5
d_gene: -
j_gene: TRBJ2-2
CDR3nt: TGTGCCAGCAGCGTGAGGGAACAGAACACCGGGGAGCTGTTTTTT
CDR3aa: CASSVREQNTGELFF

abundance: many
v_gene: TRBV5-8
d_gene: TRBD2
j_gene: TRBJ2-5
CDR3nt: TGTGCCAGCAGCCGTCCTAGACTAGCGGGAGGTCCTGAGACCCAGTACTTC
CDR3aa: CASSRPRLAGGPETQYF